Each of the 13 T cell receptor beta chains below was sequenced from the same sample in a study of T cells in Graves' hyperthyroidism and ophthalmopathy. It was RNA transcripts that yielded the amplified TCR beta CDR3 regions. The study used the HTBI primer set for a first-round RT-PCR of the TCR CDR3. In TCRdb, the multiplex PCR reads were re-called with MiXCR into one record per CDR3 protein. The sample contains approximately 620,000 distinct CDR3 sequences, about a sixth of which appear only once. The sample was blood. These receptors all stem from a woman aged 40-49 years with Graves' ophthalmopathy.

This clonotype was recorded many times. This chain links TRBV11-1 with TRBJ2-5, with a possible D match to TRBD2 (5 bases). The CDR3 totals 14 residues. CDR1 SGHAT and CDR2 FQDESV come from the germline V gene (reference sequence). V dropped 3 bases and J dropped 5 bases, with 13 bases sitting between them. The CDR3: CASSFESGSETQYF. The CDR3 DNA is TGTGCCAGCAGCTTCGAATCGGGGTCGGAGACCCAGTACTTC.

The table lists this clonotype with many counts. V gene TRBV29-1 combines with J gene TRBJ1-1, with TRBD1 as a possible D gene (6 bases). In germline, CDR1 is SQVTM, CDR2 ANQGSEA. The CDR3 is 13 residues long. Trimming stripped 5 bases from V and 1 base from J, with 11 bases between. CDR3 nucleotide sequence: TGCAGCGTTCGGCGACAGGAGAACACTGAAGCTTTCTTT. This encodes CSVRRQENTEAFF.

This clonotype was recorded at least ten times. V and J are TRBV3-1 and TRBJ2-5, with 10 bases matching TRBD2. V shed 3 bases and J 5 bases; nucleotides not matched to a gene: 9. The CDR3 is 16 amino acids. The V gene's germline CDR1 is LGHDT and CDR2 YNNKEL (reference sequence). CDR3 sequence reads: CASSHPGLAELETQYF. CDR3 nucleotides: TGTGCCAGCAGCCACCCAGGACTAGCGGAATTGGAGACCCAGTACTTC.

This clonotype was counted only a few times. The chain couples TRBV28 to TRBJ2-7; D tentatively reads TRBD1 or TRBD2 (5 bases each). The CDR3 has 15 residues. The V gene's germline CDR1 is MDHEN and CDR2 SYDVKM. Deletions cut 6 bases from V and 7 bases from J, with 22 bases between. CDR3 in DNA: TGTGCCAGCAGCTGGGGACGGACTCTCAAAAAAGAGCAGTACTTC. Translating gives CASSWGRTLKKEQYF.

The gene calls are TRBV12-3 or TRBV12-4 and TRBJ2-1; D is tentatively TRBD1 or TRBD2 (6 bases each). V shed 1 base and J shed 10 bases, with 11 bases lying between them. CDR3 size: 13 residues. The CDR3 loop reads CASSLGQAGEQFF. In nucleotides, the CDR3 is TGTGCCAGCAGTTTAGGACAGGCGGGGGAGCAGTTCTTC.

The rearrangement joins TRBV6-2 or TRBV6-3 to TRBJ1-6; D is unresolved. The CDR3 has 15 residues. Trimming cost V 6 bases and J 9 bases, with 18 bases left between them. Germline V gene sequence: CDR1 MNHEY, CDR2 SVGEGT. CDR3 protein: CASRDAQTGISPLHF. The CDR3 DNA reads TGTGCCAGCAGAGACGCCCAGACGGGTATTTCACCCCTCCACTTT.

This sequence joins TRBV28 and TRBJ2-5; 7 positions match TRBD1. The CDR3 runs to 14 residues. Germline values: CDR1 MDHEN, CDR2 SYDVKM. V dropped 3 bases and J dropped 3; count of bases not matched to a gene: 4. The CDR3, as DNA: TGTGCCAGCAGTTTGACAGGGAGAGAAGAGACCCAGTACTTC. This gives the protein CASSLTGREETQYF.

This clonotype was recorded at least ten times. The chain combines TRBV7-3 with TRBJ1-1; D ambiguous. CDR3 size: 14 residues. Trimming shortened V by 2 bases and J by 3 bases, and 10 bases separated the two germline ends. CDR1 and CDR2 from the germline V gene are SGHTA and FQGTGA. The CDR3 here is CASSLVAQDTEAFF. The CDR3 coding sequence is TGTGCCAGCAGCTTAGTGGCTCAGGACACTGAAGCTTTCTTT.

V and J are TRBV4-2 and TRBJ2-7; D could derive from TRBD1 or TRBD2 (5 bases each). CDR1 and CDR2 (germline): LGHNA, YNFKEQ. V was pared by 4 bases and J by 2 bases, with 15 bases between. The CDR3 sequence is 15 residues long. The CDR3 DNA follows: TGTGCCAGCAGCCCCCACCGGGACGCCCCCTACGAGCAGTACTTC. This translates into CASSPHRDAPYEQYF.

This clonotype was seen ten or more times. This rearrangement joins TRBV28 to TRBJ2-7; 11 bases align to TRBD2. V lost 6 bases to trimming and J lost 0 bases; unmatched junction nucleotides: 4. The CDR3 extends over 15 amino acids. Germline V lookup: CDR1 MDHEN, CDR2 SYDVKM. CDR3 sequence reads: CASRGTSGSSYEQYF. CDR3 nucleotides: TGTGCCAGCAGGGGTACTAGCGGGAGCTCCTACGAGCAGTACTTC.

The chain carries TRBV2 and TRBJ2-1, with 7 bases aligning to TRBD1. The V gene's germline CDR1 is SNHLY and CDR2 FYNNEI. The CDR3 extends over 14 amino acids. Trimming at V came to 10 bases and at J to 3 bases, leaving 9 bases not matched to a gene. CDR3 nucleotide sequence: TGTGCCATCACCCGGGACAGACTCTACAATGAGCAGTTCTTC. Amino acid sequence: CAITRDRLYNEQFF.

This chain's CDR3 is CASSLGTGREETQYF. The CDR3 region has the DNA TGCGCCAGCAGCCTCGGGACAGGGAGGGAGGAGACCCAGTACTTC. V usage is TRBV5-1 and J usage is TRBJ2-5; TRBD1 agrees at 9 bases. The germline gives CDR1 SGHRS, CDR2 YFSETQ. The CDR3 sequence is 15 residues long. The J segment lost 5 bases and the V segment lost 4 bases, leaving 9 bases of the junction unmatched. Variable domain in full (rest from reference TRBV5-1 and TRBJ2-5): KAGVTQTPRYLIKTRGQQVTLSCSPISGHRSVSWYQQTPGQGLQFLFEYFSETQRNKGNFPGRFSGRQFSNSRSEMNVSTLELGDSALYLCASSLGTGREETQYFGPGTRLLVL.

The table lists this clonotype with many counts. The chain carries TRBV6-6 and TRBJ1-5, with a weak D call TRBD1 (5 bases). With 2 bases removed from V and 6 bases from J, the gap between germline ends came to 11 bases. CDR1 is MNHNY and CDR2 is SVGAGI in the germline V gene (reference sequence). The CDR3 sequence is 14 residues long. The CDR3 loop is CASSYRARVQPQHF. CDR3 sequence (DNA): TGTGCCAGCAGTTACCGGGCCAGGGTTCAGCCCCAGCATTTT.